The rows below give T cell receptor beta chains drawn from one sample of a study of early T cells in non-severe SARS-CoV-2 infection. TCRdb passed the 5' RACE reads through MiXCR, listing each CDR3 protein once. Of some 89,000 distinct CDR3 sequences in the sample, 8% to 13% were seen once. The starting material was whole blood, obtained at baseline. Receptors were obtained from an adult who was a healthcare worker with PCR-confirmed SARS-CoV-2 infection or an uninfected control (not recorded which). Both conserved end residues are part of each CDR3. The D gene is left open where the match is weak. Not all rows give a size; the values are once, few, many and, for expanded clones, a class.

. | TRBJ2-3 | TRBV7-8 | . | CASSGQASTDTQYF | TGTGCCAGCAGTGGGCAGGCTAGCACAGATACGCAGTATTTT
TRBD1 | TRBJ1-6 | TRBV7-9 | many | CASSAGTGNSPLHF | TGTGCCAGCAGCGCCGGGACAGGGAATTCACCCCTCCACTTT
. | TRBJ2-4 | TRBV28 | . | CASSSGALAKNIRYF | TGTGCCAGCAGCTCCGGGGCTCTAGCCAAAAACATTCGGTACTTC
. | TRBJ2-3 | TRBV5-6 | many | CASSLSDQYTQYF | TGTGCCAGCAGCTTATCTGACCAGTATACGCAGTATTTT
TRBD2 | TRBJ2-1 | TRBV2 | few | CASSDHSGLAGVSEQFF | TGTGCCAGCAGTGACCATTCGGGACTAGCGGGAGTTAGTGAGCAGTTCTTC
. | TRBJ2-7 | TRBV4-1 | few | CASSLGRVGYEQYF | TGCGCCAGCAGCCTAGGCAGGGTGGGCTACGAGCAGTACTTC
. | TRBJ2-1 | TRBV19 | many | CASSIPFNEQFF | TGTGCCAGTAGTATACCTTTCAATGAGCAGTTCTTC
TRBD1 | TRBJ2-7 | TRBV19 | few | CASSISGDSYEQYF | TGTGCCAGTAGTATTTCAGGGGACAGCTACGAGCAGTACTTC
TRBD1 | TRBJ1-2 | TRBV7-8 | . | CASSTGGYGYTF | TGTGCCAGCAGCACAGGGGGCTATGGCTACACCTTC
TRBD1 | TRBJ2-5 | TRBV20-1 | few | CSARGTGGQETQYF | TGCAGTGCTAGAGGGACAGGGGGCCAAGAGACCCAGTACTTC
TRBD1 | TRBJ2-1 | TRBV24-1 | many | CATKAAGTGGNEQFF | TGTGCCACCAAGGCCGCCGGGACAGGGGGCAATGAGCAGTTCTTC
TRBD1 | TRBJ1-2 | TRBV18 | . | CASSSGGDYGYTF | TGTGCCAGCTCATCAGGGGGGGACTATGGCTACACCTTC
. | TRBJ2-3 | TRBV19 | many | CASSHPSGVGDTQYF | TGTGCCAGTAGTCACCCCTCGGGGGTGGGAGATACGCAGTATTTT
TRBD1 | TRBJ2-5 | TRBV10-3 | few | CAIRDREETQYF | TGTGCCATCAGGGACAGGGAAGAGACCCAGTACTTC
. | TRBJ1-2 | TRBV29-1 | few | CSVEIGYTF | TGCAGCGTTGAAATTGGCTACACCTTC
TRBD2 | TRBJ2-7 | TRBV29-1 | few | CSAGVAGSYEQYF | TGCAGCGCCGGGGTAGCGGGGAGCTACGAGCAGTACTTC
. | TRBJ2-5 | TRBV4-3 | many | CASSLLAGNRQETQYF | TGCGCCAGCAGCCTCTTGGCTGGCAACAGGCAAGAGACCCAGTACTTC
TRBD2 | TRBJ2-7 | TRBV20-1 | . | CSARGTSGYEQYF | TGCAGTGCTAGAGGAACTAGCGGGTACGAGCAGTACTTC
. | TRBJ2-3 | TRBV28 | . | CASIQDSTDTQYF | TGTGCCAGCATCCAGGACTCGACAGATACGCAGTATTTT
TRBD1 | TRBJ1-1 | TRBV6-5 | many | CASSFGTAESEAFF | TGTGCCAGCAGTTTCGGGACAGCGGAATCTGAAGCTTTCTTT
TRBD2 | TRBJ2-1 | TRBV11-2 | . | CASSSSGGSYNEQFF | TGTGCCAGCAGCTCTTCCGGGGGGTCCTACAATGAGCAGTTCTTC
TRBD1 | TRBJ2-2 | TRBV10-3 | many | CAIFRQGVTGELFF | TGTGCCATCTTTCGACAGGGGGTCACCGGGGAGCTGTTTTTT